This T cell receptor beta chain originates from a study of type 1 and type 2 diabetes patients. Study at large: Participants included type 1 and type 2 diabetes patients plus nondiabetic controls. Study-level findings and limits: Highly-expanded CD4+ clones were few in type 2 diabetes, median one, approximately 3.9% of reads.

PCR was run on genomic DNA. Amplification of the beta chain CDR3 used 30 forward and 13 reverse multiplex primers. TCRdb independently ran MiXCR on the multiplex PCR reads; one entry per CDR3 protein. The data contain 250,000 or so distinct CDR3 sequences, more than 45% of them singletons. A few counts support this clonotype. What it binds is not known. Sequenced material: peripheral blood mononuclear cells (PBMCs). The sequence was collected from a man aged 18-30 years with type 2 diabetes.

The CDR3 nucleotides are TGTGCCAGCAGCCCACCCGGGACAGGGAGCGAGCAGTACTTC. It encodes CASSPPGTGSEQYF. The chain couples TRBV13 to TRBJ2-7; 9 bases are shared with TRBD1. The CDR3 runs 14 residues. V dropped 5 bases and J dropped 6; count of bases not matched to a gene: 8. Germline loops: CDR1 PRHDT, CDR2 FYEKMQ (reference sequence).